These 5 T cell receptor beta chains share one sample of origin, sequenced in a study of T-cell reconstitution after alpha-beta-depleted transplantation in children. Unique molecular identifiers featured in how the TCRbeta library was prepared. In TCRdb, the PCR reads were re-called with MiXCR into one record per CDR3 protein. This sample has hundreds of thousands of distinct CDR3 sequences; 6.5% to 9% occur once, and the top ten carry less than 8%. Sequencing used PBMCs, mostly from graft donor cells, obtained 180 days after TCRalphabeta/CD19-depleted stem cell transplant. The receptors originated from a male patient aged 10 to 17 who had a stem cell transplant for acute lymphoblastic leukemia, so the T cells may come from the graft donor.

CDR3 nucleotides: TGTGCCAGTACTCCTTCTGACAGGGCGGGTCAGCCCCAGCATTTT. This codes for CASTPSDRAGQPQHF. The chain carries TRBV19 and TRBJ1-5; 7 bases map to TRBD1. J lost 6 bases, V lost 7 bases, and 12 bases had no gene match. Germline-derived CDR1 and CDR2 are LNHDA and SQIVND (reference sequence). This CDR3 is built from 15 residues.

Only one count was recorded for this clonotype. A clone one base away is much larger, so this may be a read error. V gene TRBV7-3 combines with J gene TRBJ2-6; D remains unclear. CDR3 length: 14 amino acids. Trimming left V 5 bases short and J 3 bases short, with 8 bases between. Per the germline V gene, CDR1 is SGHTA and CDR2 is FQGTGA. CDR3 bases: TGTGCCAGCAGCCCCTCCTTTGGGGCCAACGTCCTGACTTTC. Amino acid sequence: CASSPSFGANVLTF.

Remarks on this clonotype: This may arise from a read error, as a much more abundant clone is one base away. The chain recombines TRBV9 with TRBJ1-3; a possible D gene is TRBD1 (6 bases). In germline, CDR1 is SGDLS, CDR2 YYNGEE. The CDR3 has 15 amino acids. CDR3 amino acids: CASSPQGSSRNTIYF. As DNA, the CDR3 is TGTGCCAGCAGCCCTCAGGGGAGCTCTCGAAACACCATATATTTT.

In this sample, this clonotype turned up many times. The V and J genes are TRBV24-1 and TRBJ2-2, with no clear D. V lost 0 bases, J lost 2 bases, and 6 bases lay in between. The germline gives CDR1 KGHDR, CDR2 SFDVKD. The CDR3 length is 15 residues. The CDR3 here is CATSDLPGNTGELFF. DNA for the CDR3: TGTGCCACCAGTGATTTGCCTGGTAACACCGGGGAGCTGTTTTTT.

The table lists this clonotype with many counts. CDR3 sequence: CASSPLSFTDTQYF. CDR3 nucleotide sequence: TGTGCCAGCAGCCCCCTGTCATTCACAGATACGCAGTATTTT. The chain couples TRBV7-2 to TRBJ2-3; D ambiguous. The germline CDR1 and CDR2 sequences are SGHTA and FQGNSA. Trimming removed 5 bases from V and 2 bases from J, with 11 bases in between. This CDR3 is built from 14 residues.